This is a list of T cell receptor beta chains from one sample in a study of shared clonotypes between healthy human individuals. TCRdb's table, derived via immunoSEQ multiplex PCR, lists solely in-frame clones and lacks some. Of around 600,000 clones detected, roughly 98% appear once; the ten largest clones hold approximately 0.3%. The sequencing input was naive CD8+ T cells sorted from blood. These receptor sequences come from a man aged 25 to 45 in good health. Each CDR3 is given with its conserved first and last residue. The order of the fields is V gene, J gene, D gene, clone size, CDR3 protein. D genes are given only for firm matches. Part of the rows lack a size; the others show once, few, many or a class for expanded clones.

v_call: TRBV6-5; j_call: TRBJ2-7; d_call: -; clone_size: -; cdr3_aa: CASSYGTGQHYEQYF
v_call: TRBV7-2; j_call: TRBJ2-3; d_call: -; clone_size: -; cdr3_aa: CASSLNIADTQYF
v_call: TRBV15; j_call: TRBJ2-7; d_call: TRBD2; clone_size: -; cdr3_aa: CATSRGGESYEQYF
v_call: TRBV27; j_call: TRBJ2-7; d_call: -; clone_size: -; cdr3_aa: CASSSLGEQYF
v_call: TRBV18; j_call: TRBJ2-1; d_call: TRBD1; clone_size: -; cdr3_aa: CASSPGTGNGEQFF
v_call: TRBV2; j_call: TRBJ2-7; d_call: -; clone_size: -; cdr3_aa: CASSSSSASSYEQYF
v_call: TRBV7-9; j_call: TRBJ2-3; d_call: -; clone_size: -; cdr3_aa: CASSPTSQDTQYF
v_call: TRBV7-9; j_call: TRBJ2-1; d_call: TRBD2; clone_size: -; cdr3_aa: CASRESISGSSYNEQFF
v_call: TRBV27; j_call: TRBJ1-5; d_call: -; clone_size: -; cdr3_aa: CASSPRLMADQPQHF
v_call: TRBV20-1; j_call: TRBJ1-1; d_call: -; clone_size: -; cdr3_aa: CSARGQEAFF
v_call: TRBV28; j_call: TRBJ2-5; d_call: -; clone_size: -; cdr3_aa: CASSLGAVKQETQYF
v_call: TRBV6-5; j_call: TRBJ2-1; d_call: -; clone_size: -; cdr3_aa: CASSYQGRAYNEQFF
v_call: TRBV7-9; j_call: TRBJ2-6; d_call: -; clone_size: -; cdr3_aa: CASRGGISGANVLTF
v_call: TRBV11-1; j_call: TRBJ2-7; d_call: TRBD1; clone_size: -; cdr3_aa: CASSLRDRGFYEQYF
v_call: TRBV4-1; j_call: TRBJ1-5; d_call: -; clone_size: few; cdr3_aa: CASSQTDGHNQPQHF
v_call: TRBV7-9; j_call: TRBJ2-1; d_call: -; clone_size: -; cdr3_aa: CASSFEPTNEQFF
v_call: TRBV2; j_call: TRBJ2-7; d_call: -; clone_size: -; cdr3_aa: CATVGTNFHEQYF
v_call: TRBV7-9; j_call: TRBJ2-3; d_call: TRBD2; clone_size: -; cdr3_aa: CASREGTSGITDTQYF
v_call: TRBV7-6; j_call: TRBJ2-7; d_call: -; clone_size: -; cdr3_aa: CASSLATLQDEQYF
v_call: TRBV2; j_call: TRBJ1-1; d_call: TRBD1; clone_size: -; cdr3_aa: CASRTGRAEAFF
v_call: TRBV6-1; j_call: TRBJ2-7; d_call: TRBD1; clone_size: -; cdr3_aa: CASSRQGLIYEQYF
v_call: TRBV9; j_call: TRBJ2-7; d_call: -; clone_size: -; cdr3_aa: CASSLGEDFSYEQYF
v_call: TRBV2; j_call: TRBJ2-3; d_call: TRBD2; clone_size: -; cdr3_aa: CASMESGGRTDTQYF
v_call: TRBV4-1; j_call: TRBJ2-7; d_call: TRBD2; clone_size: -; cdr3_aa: CASSLRLAPTYEQYF
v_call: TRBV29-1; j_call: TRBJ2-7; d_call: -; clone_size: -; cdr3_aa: CSASGDRRFSGNEQYF
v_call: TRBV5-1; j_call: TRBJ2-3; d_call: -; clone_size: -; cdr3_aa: CASSLYQRGFTDTQYF
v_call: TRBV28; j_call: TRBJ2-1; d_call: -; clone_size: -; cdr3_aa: CASSLRGFYNEQFF
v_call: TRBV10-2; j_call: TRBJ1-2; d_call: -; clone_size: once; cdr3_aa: CASSESRGGPSYGYTF
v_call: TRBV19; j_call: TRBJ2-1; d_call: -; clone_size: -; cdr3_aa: CASSWGNEQFF
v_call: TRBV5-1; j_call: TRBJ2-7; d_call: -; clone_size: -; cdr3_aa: CASSLEGYEQYF
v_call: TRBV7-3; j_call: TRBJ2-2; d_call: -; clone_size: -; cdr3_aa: CASSPPPGRKVPGELFF
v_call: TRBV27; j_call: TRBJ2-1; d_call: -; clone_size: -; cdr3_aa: CASSLYARSSSYNEQFF
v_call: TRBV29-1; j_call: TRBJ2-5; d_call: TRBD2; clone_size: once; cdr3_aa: CSVKGSSGRGGETQYF
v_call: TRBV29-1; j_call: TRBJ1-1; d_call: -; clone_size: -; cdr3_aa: CSVEDPIRGRDSAFF
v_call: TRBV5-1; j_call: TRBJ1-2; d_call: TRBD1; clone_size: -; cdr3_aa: CASSHGTAQGGYTF
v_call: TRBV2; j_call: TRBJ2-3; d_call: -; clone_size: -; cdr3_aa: CASGWVGGLADTQYF
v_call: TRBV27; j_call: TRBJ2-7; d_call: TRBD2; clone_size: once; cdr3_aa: CASSFLGTSGPYEQYF
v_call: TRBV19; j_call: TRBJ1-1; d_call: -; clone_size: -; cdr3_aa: CASSRQETNTEAFF
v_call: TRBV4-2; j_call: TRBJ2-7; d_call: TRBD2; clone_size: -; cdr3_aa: CASSQELAGAYEQYF
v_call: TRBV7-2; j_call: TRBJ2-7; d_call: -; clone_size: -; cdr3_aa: CATSNPGFTYEQYF
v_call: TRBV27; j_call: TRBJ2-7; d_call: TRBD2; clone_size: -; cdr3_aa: CASRGTSGIYEQYF
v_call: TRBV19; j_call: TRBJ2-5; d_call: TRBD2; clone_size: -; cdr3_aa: CASSEAGAFETQYF
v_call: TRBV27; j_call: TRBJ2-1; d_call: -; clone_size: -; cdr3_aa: CASSLIGDEQFF
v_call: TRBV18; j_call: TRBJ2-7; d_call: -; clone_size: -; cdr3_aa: CASSPWDRTDEQYF
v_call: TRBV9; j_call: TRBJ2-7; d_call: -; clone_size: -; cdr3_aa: CASSIFPGPVYEQYF
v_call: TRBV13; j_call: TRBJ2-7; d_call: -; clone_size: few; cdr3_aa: CASSLDWDEQYF
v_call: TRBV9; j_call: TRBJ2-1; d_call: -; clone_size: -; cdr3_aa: CASSAPGTGDNEQFF
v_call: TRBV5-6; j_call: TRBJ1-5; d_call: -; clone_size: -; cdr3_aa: CASSSTGWTQPQHF
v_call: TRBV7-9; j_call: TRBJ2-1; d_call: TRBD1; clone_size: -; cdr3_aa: CALRRDRGANEQFF
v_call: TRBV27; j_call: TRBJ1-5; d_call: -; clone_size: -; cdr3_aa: CASSSKGHNQPQHF
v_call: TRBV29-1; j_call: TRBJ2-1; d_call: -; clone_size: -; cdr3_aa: CSVERASYNEQFF
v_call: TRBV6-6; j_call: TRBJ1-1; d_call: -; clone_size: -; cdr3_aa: CASSPYGGVTEAFF
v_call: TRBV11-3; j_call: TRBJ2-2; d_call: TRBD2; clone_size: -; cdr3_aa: CASSHLGGLGTGELFF
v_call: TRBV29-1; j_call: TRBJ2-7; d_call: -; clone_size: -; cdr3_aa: CSVEDPQLSSYEQYF
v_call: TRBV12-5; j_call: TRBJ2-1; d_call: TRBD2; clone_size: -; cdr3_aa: CASGLGLASNNEQFF
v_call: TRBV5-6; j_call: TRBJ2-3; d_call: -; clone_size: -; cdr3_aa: CASSFLGVFTDTQYF
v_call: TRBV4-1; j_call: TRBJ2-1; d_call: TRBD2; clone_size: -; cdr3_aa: CASRVLWTSGTGEQFF